This T cell receptor (beta chain) appears in the sequencing data of a study of shared clonotypes between healthy human individuals. Genomic DNA per cell subset filled all wells of several immunoSEQ plates. Using about 220 ng DNA, 25,000 to 35,000 T cell genomes, the sorted-subset replicate PCRs were run. Repertoires were generated with immunoSEQ multiplex PCR, while TCRdb's copy carries only in-frame clones and drops some. The data hold approximately 2,200,000 clones, with 85% to 95% observed a single time. To note about this clone: Its antigen is as yet unknown.

It was CD45RO-negative cells, positively selected for CCR7, that made up naive CD8 cells, with terminally differentiated effector memory CD45RA+ cells excluded. Nashville, Tennessee was home to all donors, each a Caucasian adult. The germline V gene encodes CDR1 MNHEY and CDR2 SMNVEV (reference sequence). This CDR3 contains 13 residues. Trimming took 5 bases from V and 7 from J, leaving 15 bases between them. Notes on the study in general: Across a handful of donors, naive CD4 shared 5% to 6%, naive CD8 around 4%, memory CD4 2% to 2.5%, memory CD8 about 0.4%.

This chain uses TRBV27 with TRBJ2-7; D is undetermined. The sample consisted of naive CD8+ T cells from PBMCs. This receptor was obtained from a man aged 18-30 years in good health. Some clones in this sample may be carry-over from other donors' samples. The CDR3 spells CASSGLPVREQYF. The CDR3, as DNA: TGTGCCAGCAGTGGGCTCCCGGTACGAGAGCAGTACTTC.